This TCR beta chain was observed in a study of blood T cells in healthy people across ages (dated by TCRdb to between 2015 and 2017). About the full investigation: In model experiments, template switching captured roughly one uniquely barcoded TCR beta cDNA molecule for every two T cells. The study measured age-related changes in TCR beta repertoire diversity using deep sequencing normalized with unique cDNA molecular identifiers. The donors were divided into four age groups: young (average around 17 years), middle-aged (approximately 39), aged (about 56) and long-lived (roughly 86). Donors of different ages were randomly distributed across sequencing lanes to avoid experimental bias. Using the same blood draw, the study looked at two additional independent replicas of 1 million unique cDNA reads for two donors, one aged 18 to 29 and the other aged 80 or older. General conclusions and limits of the study: The long-lived group showed more naive CD4+ T cells, fewer expanded clones and increased TCR diversity than the aged group, suggesting age selection. There was a strong correlation between observed TCR beta diversity and the percentage of naive T cells measured by flow cytometry. Estimates of total diversity based on one million sequenced T cells were regarded as lower bounds and as underestimates. Because the CMV infection status of the donors was unknown, age-related changes in expanded clonotypes may potentially have been confounded. Bulk unsorted PBMC profiling prevented conclusive comparison of naive and antigen-experienced compartments. As age increased, observed TCR beta diversity per million T cells dropped in a roughly linear way, and a significant reduction was already evident by age around 41.

From a lookup of the germline V gene, CDR1 and CDR2 are LGHNT and FRNRAP. Trimming removed 1 base from V and 10 bases from J, leaving 17 bases between the germline ends. Counted from cysteine to phenylalanine, this CDR3 has 16 amino acids. The CDR3 DNA has 48 bases and is translated from base 1. Systemically healthy Caucasian individuals from Russia, 39 in total and aged roughly 6 to 90 years, were included as donors. Each donor gave about 11 milliliters of peripheral blood, drawn into EDTA-treated Vacutainer tubes. Ficoll-Paque density-gradient centrifugation was used to isolate PBMCs, with at least 7 million per sample. Total RNA, at least 5 micrograms per sample, was extracted from PBMCs with Trizol reagent. The percentages of naive CD45RAhigh/CD27high T cells were determined by flow cytometry on a PBMC aliquot from every donor. About this clonotype itself: Its antigen specificity is not known. Base quality data are lacking; no much larger clone is found one base away.

The library was obtained by 5' RACE. TCRdb shows the sequencer as Illumina HiSeq 2500. A second about 7 to 11 cycle PCR used a sample-barcoded 5' primer and a J-beta primer mix. A template-switch 5' adaptor carrying 12 random nucleotides introduced a unique molecular identifier onto each TCR beta cDNA molecule. Each sample yielded at least 3 million CDR3-containing paired-end reads. First-strand cDNA synthesis was performed from all RNA using the Mint cDNA synthesis kit, with priming by a TRBC-specific oligonucleotide. Following uracil-DNA glycosylase treatment, a first 18-cycle PCR with universal primers M1SS and BC2_uni_R was performed on all cDNA. In the source study's methods: For normalization, 1 million high-quality reads were randomly selected from each sample, with every read carrying a distinct molecular identifier. Reads sharing molecular identifiers were discarded rather than binned into consensus sequences. MiTCR, set to a Q25 quality threshold and the strictest error-elimination algorithm, was used for CDR3 identification, clonotype clustering and error correction. A nonparametric unseen species model using Euler transformation provided a lower-bound estimate of total TCR beta diversity. Starting from the raw public reads, TCRdb applied fastp trimming at Q25, assembled clones with MiXCR and retained in-frame beta chains. Each CDR3 protein gets just one entry, which takes the most common genes and DNA from the rows behind it. It is TCRdb's table, rather than the study itself, that gives the V and J calls and clone size. The sample data list about 1.5 million distinct CDR3 sequences, and 35% to 45% of these were observed just once. About 4% of the sample comes from the top ten.

Source material: blood. The receptor chain draws on TRBV12-5 and TRBJ1-6; TRBD1 is a weak D gene call, 6 bases matching. The origin of this receptor is a woman under 30 in good health. At the DNA level, the sequence is TGTGCTAGTGGTTTGGATTTAAGGAGTGGGGGCTCACCCCTCCACTTT. Its product reads: CASGLDLRSGGSPLHF.